The TCR beta chain described here comes from a study of control samples from healthy donors and cancer patients. Per the germline V gene, CDR1 is SGHTA and CDR2 is FQGNSA. The CDR3 covers 15 residues. V lost 7 bases and J lost 4; bases outside the gene matches: 8. The table came from immunoSEQ multiplex PCR; TCRdb's copy has only in-frame clones and leaves some out. Among 35,000 to 50,000 clones, 75% to 90% were seen once, and the ten largest hold about 45%. J is TRBJ1-1 and V is TRBV7-2; the match to TRBD1 covers 11 bases. This clonotype originated in a man between 60 and 75 years old in good health. Sequencing used blood. CDR3 nucleotides: TGTGCCAGCACCTCGGGACAGGGGGTTTCCACTGAAGCTTTCTTT. This codes for CASTSGQGVSTEAFF.